This entry is about one TCR beta chain. Its antigen is currently not known. Base qualities are not recorded, but no much larger clone differs from it by a single base. The cohort comprised some 680 healthy bone marrow donors. Cohort members were all nominally healthy when sampled, although unrecorded immune exposures were likely present. The donor was CMV seropositive and was included in the group of 250 to 350 seropositive cohort members. A peripheral blood sample was collected from each donor, and TCR beta sequencing was performed on peripheral blood mononuclear cells. Genomic DNA was extracted from the blood cell samples with the Qiagen DNeasy Blood Extraction Kit. Taken from cysteine to phenylalanine, the CDR3 has 14 residues. CDR3 DNA only is kept here, 42 bases in frame from base 1. In the germline V gene, CDR1 corresponds to MNHEY and CDR2 to SVGAGI. Trimming costs V 10 bases and J 6 bases, and their ends lie 18 bases apart.

This sample was taken from a study of cytomegalovirus exposure and HLA in healthy donors (dated by TCRdb to 2017 to 2019). With regard to the full study: According to an earlier analysis of 550 to 750 of the donors, 150 million to 200 million T cells yielded 117 million unique TCR beta sequences and about 280 Gb of sequence data. All discovery cohort repertoires had been generated using a single sequencing platform. HLA typing included class I and class II loci at four-digit resolution. The later analysis used no new phenotypic data to find candidate immune exposures, relying instead on TCR beta sequences and their occurrence across donors. A later genetic analysis used genome-wide SNP genotypes for about 60% of the 666 donors, treating that subset as a discovery cohort. Of the roughly 400 genotyped donors, approximately 81% were placed in the genetic ancestry cluster associated with self-reported Caucasian donors. A later analysis re-analyzed previously published TCR beta repertoires from roughly 690 donors and added high-resolution HLA genotyping to study TCR occurrence patterns. About five DR-DQ haplotypes were treated as single units for association and clustering because of strong linkage in the cohort. Across approximately 400 genotyped donors of the cohort, an average of roughly 200,000 unique TCR beta nucleotide sequences per donor were sequenced, and 15% to 20% of those sequences were non-productive. The study aimed to test whether cataloging public T cell receptors could reveal signatures of past pathogen exposure. An early release covering roughly 640 HLA-typed donors comprised around 300 gigabases of sequencing data and some 79 million unique TCR sequences. The study combined high-throughput TCR immunosequencing, statistical association of individual TCRs with disease status, and machine learning to predict cytomegalovirus infection status. Typing coverage varied by locus: about 620-640 donors for A, B, C, DRB1 and DQB1; approximately 500 for DQA1; over 600 for DPA1; 400 to 480 for DPB1. Donor age, sex, ethnicity and CMV serostatus were collected together with the repertoire data. To decide whether each TCR beta V gene segment behaved as functional or pseudogenic, an earlier analysis of fewer than 750 of the donors relied on high-throughput TCR beta sequencing. A separate validation cohort of roughly 130 different subjects was used in addition to the roughly 620-subject first cohort. The T cell repertoires of several hundred subjects were profiled by immunosequencing and related to cytomegalovirus serostatus.

What the work shows at the level of the full study, not this receptor alone: A later analysis found that most CMV-associated TCR beta chains appeared HLA-restricted, with HLA associations seemingly driven largely by CMV exposure. Roughly uniform sequencing depth across donors was assumed in presence/absence analyses, although this assumption may not hold. In vitro tests confirmed that a few of the cytomegalovirus-associated TCR beta chains recognize cytomegalovirus antigens. The earlier analysis of about 600 of the donors excluded some 15 rarely observed V segments, including chromosome 9 orphons, because counts were too low. A further reported finding was that TCR beta sequences accurately predicted the HLA-A and HLA-B alleles for most subjects in the first cohort. The 87-base-pair reads could not distinguish some IMGT-functional V segments, including TRBV6-2 and TRBV6-3, so those segments were excluded. The authors suggested that the approach could potentially be generalized to other disease states and immunological phenotypes. In both the original and validation cohorts, the classifier was reported to diagnose cytomegalovirus status with high specificity and sensitivity. Only TCR beta chains were sequenced in this cohort, and the absence of alpha or paired-chain data limited detectable features. The study listed 150 to 200 TCR beta chains as associated with cytomegalovirus. Specific HLA alleles were associated with roughly 16,000 TCR beta sequences at a false discovery rate of 0.05 in a later analysis. Linkage disequilibrium might explain the correlated functional status among segregating V segments, but an unknown experimental factor could not be excluded. A group of highly shared sequence variants was considered likely to be a technical artifact of the sequencing pipeline. In a later analysis, HLA-associated TCR beta chains showed more clonal expansion and lower generation probabilities than non-associated chains that were equally common. Strong co-occurrence of HLA alleles, especially DR and DQ, made assigning TCR associations to individual alleles difficult. According to a later analysis, TCR association rates differed among HLA loci, with DRB1 alleles showing the most associated TCRs and HLA-C alleles showing the fewest. Across donors, most TCR sequences were observed very rarely, whereas some public TCRs were present in many individuals. Broadly in line with IMGT annotations, most TCR beta V segments showed up in productive rearrangements about 87% or about 30% of the time in an earlier analysis of 587 of the donors. A later genetic analysis associated a missense DCLRE1C variant with V-gene and J-gene trimming of TCR beta chains, and an independent cohort replicated the association. The only immune exposure information available for the cohort was CMV serostatus. Because HLA typing was missing for some donors at each locus, association tests included only the typed subset. According to a later genetic analysis, donors in an Asian-associated ancestry cluster had fewer N-insertions in productive TCRs than the roughly 700-donor mean. A later analysis reported that several top co-occurrence clusters appeared linked to parvovirus B19, influenza, CMV and Epstein-Barr virus.

Receptors were amplified or captured by the immunoSEQ multiplex PCR assay. The multiplex PCR relied on a mix of 60 forward primers for TCR Vbeta segments and 13 reverse primers for TCR Jbeta segments. The CDR3 region of rearranged TCR beta genes was amplified from genomic DNA by a multiplex PCR assay. On the Illumina HiSeq System, the amplified TCR beta libraries were sequenced as 87-base-pair reads. The paper's processing steps were these. Across the roughly 700 repertoires, a later analysis counted some 81 million unique TCR beta chains, about 10 million of which were shared by at least two donors. To remove PCR and sequencing errors, raw reads were error-corrected and collapsed into unique sequences using a nearest-neighbor algorithm that merged closely related sequences. CDR3 sequences were aligned to IMGT reference sequences to assign V, D and J gene segments. For a sequence to be retained, at least a six-nucleotide match to both a V gene segment and a J gene segment was required. Rearrangements were called productive when the CDR3 lacked stop codons and stayed in frame with V and J; all others were non-productive. Following IMGT convention, CDR3 was defined as the stretch from the second conserved V-encoded cysteine up to the conserved J-encoded phenylalanine. The earlier analysis of 450 to 750 of the donors excluded any sequence lacking an unambiguous match to a single V gene segment. In an earlier analysis of 587 of the donors, V segments were called functional above 56.7% productive rearrangements and were called segregating when the between-donor standard deviation exceeded 5%. A statistical classification framework was built for diagnosing cytomegalovirus status from the catalog of TCR beta chain sequences. In a later analysis, TCR nucleotide sequences were compared against IMGT/GENE-DB human TR gene sequences so that V and J genes could be assigned. In a later analysis, CDR3 sequences and most-parsimonious VDJ recombination scenarios were assigned using the TCRdist pipeline. In a later analysis, each TCR beta chain was defined by its CDR3 amino acid sequence together with its V-gene family, and reads without a unique V-gene family were excluded. As a way to deal with suspected cross-contamination and a sequencing artifact, a later analysis dropped roughly 620 nucleotide sequences that were highly shared and had low generation probability. In a later analysis, a clonal expansion index for each public chain was calculated from normalized within-repertoire ranks of inferred template counts. In a later analysis, generation probabilities were computed with a VDJ recombination model fitted to out-of-frame rearrangements, and the resulting probabilities were checked against IGoR. In a later analysis, TCR-TCR, TCR-HLA and TCR-CMV co-occurrence was scored with hypergeometric tests, and a repertoire-size bias correction was applied to TCR pairs. To estimate false discovery rates, a later analysis permuted the HLA or CMV assignments 20 times. In a later analysis, co-occurring TCRs were grouped with DBSCAN, and TCRdist sequence similarity was added when clustering was performed within HLA-allele-positive subsets. Co-occurrence clustering excluded repertoires with fewer than 30,000 or more than 120,000 public chains, plus five with anomalous nucleotide sharing. This is the immuneACCESS table as TCRdb keeps it, with only in-frame sequences that have V and J called. A part of the clones is gone; compared with another copy, unresolved V genes explain less than half, and the rest is unexplained. V and J calls and clone size are given by that table; D and trimming were obtained from the DNA. For this sample there are roughly 120,000 clones; around three quarters appear just once. Of the sample, 13% falls within the top ten clones.

The clonotype comes from a woman aged 55-70 years in good health and CMV-seropositive. Specimen: PBMCs. The sequence links TRBV6-5 to TRBJ2-2; the D segment could be TRBD2, given 5 matching bases. The CDR3 corresponds to CATQLPRGSGELFF. The nucleotide sequence reads as follows: TGTGCCACCCAGCTCCCGCGAGGGTCCGGGGAGCTGTTTTTT.